Listed here are 8 T cell receptor beta chains from one sample, sequenced in a study of post-analysis software for immune sequencing data. Points from the study as a whole: Patients had higher frequencies than controls of five TRBV segments, including TRBV5-6, TRBV5-1 and TRBV20-1.

The antigens for these receptors are not known. Unique-molecular-identifier-tagged TCR beta cDNA libraries were used. TCRdb recomputed calls from the PCR reads with MiXCR, one row per CDR3 protein. The data contain approximately 360,000 distinct CDR3 sequences, roughly 30% of them seen just once; the ten biggest clones take up roughly 13%. The sample was blood. The receptors derive from a girl aged 10 to 17 with multiple sclerosis.

This clonotype was counted only a few times. The chain uses TRBV2 and TRBJ2-4; the match to TRBD2 covers 9 bases. CDR1 SNHLY and CDR2 FYNNEI come from the germline V gene. The trim removed 6 bases at V and 0 bases at J, leaving 3 bases unmatched. There are 15 residues in the CDR3. The CDR3 DNA sequence: TGTGCCAGCAGGGAGACTAGCGGAGCCAAAAACATTCAGTACTTC. It translates to CASRETSGAKNIQYF. Full variable domain (outside the CDR3, taken from reference TRBV2 and TRBJ2-4): EPEVTQTPSHQVTQMGQEVILRCVPISNHLYFYWYRQILGQKVEFLVSFYNNEISEKSEIFDDQFSVERPDGSNFTLKIRSTKLEDSAMYFCASRETSGAKNIQYFGAGTRLSVL.

The chain links TRBV20-1 to TRBJ2-7; D perhaps matches TRBD1 (5 bases). V was cut by 7 bases and J by 6 bases, with 16 bases left in between. The germline CDR1 and CDR2 sequences are DFQATT and SNEGSKA (reference sequence). The CDR3 totals 12 residues. The CDR3 here is CSVQGLFGEQYF. CDR3 in DNA: TGCAGTGTTCAGGGCTTGTTTGGCGAGCAGTACTTC.

This clonotype was counted a few times. This may be a read error: a much more frequent sequence differs by one nucleotide. CDR3 DNA: TGTGCCAGTTCATGGGAGCGAGACGCAGATGCGCAGTATTTT. It translates to CASSWERDADAQYF. The rearrangement links TRBV6-1 to TRBJ2-3, with D perhaps matching TRBD2 (5 bases). The CDR3 has 14 amino acids. Germline CDR1 and CDR2: MNHNS and SASEGT.

This clonotype was seen a few times. The chain combines TRBV6-5 with TRBJ2-7; TRBD2 might be the D (6 bases). This CDR3 spans 15 amino acids. The V gene lost 2 bases and the J gene lost 1 base, with 12 bases spanning the gap. The germline gives CDR1 MNHEY, CDR2 SVGAGI. The CDR3 region is CASSYPIGTSYEQYF. The CDR3 region has the DNA TGTGCCAGCAGTTACCCAATCGGGACTTCCTACGAGCAGTACTTC.

The chain has TRBV4-1 and TRBJ2-7; tentatively, D is TRBD2 (5 bases). V was pared by 2 bases and J by 6 bases, with 17 bases between. This CDR3 is 15 amino acids long. CDR1 and CDR2 (germline): MGHRA, YSYEKL. In DNA, the CDR3 is TGCGCCAGCAGCCAATCCGGGCTAGCACCTGGCGAGCAGTACGTC. Residues: CASSQSGLAPGEQYV.

The V and J genes are TRBV5-6 and TRBJ2-3, with D perhaps matching TRBD2 (5 bases). CDR1 and CDR2 from the germline V gene are SGHDT and YYEEEE. Trimming stripped 6 bases from V and 4 bases from J, with 12 bases between. The CDR3 consists of 13 residues. CDR3 sequence (DNA): TGTGCCAGCAAGTCGCGGGTCCCAGATACGCAGTATTTT. It translates to CASKSRVPDTQYF.

The chain recombines TRBV12-3 or TRBV12-4 with TRBJ2-1; D unclear. V was pared by 5 bases and J by 9 bases, with 14 bases between. There are 13 residues in the CDR3. The DNA for the CDR3 is TGTGCCAGCAGTCCTGACTCACGGACTGAGCAGTTCTTC. Protein: CASSPDSRTEQFF.

The chain joins TRBV12-3 or TRBV12-4 to TRBJ1-2; D not resolved. CDR3 length equals 13 residues. With 6 bases removed from V and 6 bases from J, the gap between germline ends came to 14 bases. The CDR3 loop is CASSTRTGNGYTF. Here the CDR3 DNA reads TGTGCCAGCAGCACCCGGACGGGAAATGGCTACACCTTC.